This passage covers 16 T cell receptor beta chains from one sample sequenced in a study of shared clonotypes between healthy human individuals. TCRdb's copy holds only in-frame clones and misses some; the assay was immunoSEQ multiplex PCR. The repertoire has approximately 1.4 million clones, 95% to 99% of them found once; the top ten carry approximately 0.44%. Sequenced sample: naive CD4+ T cells sorted from blood. Subset: CD45RA+ positively selected. These receptors were obtained from a man younger than 40 in good health.

CDR3: CAISEQLQETQYF. The CDR3, as DNA: TGTGCCATCAGTGAGCAGTTACAAGAGACCCAGTACTTC. This rearrangement joins TRBV10-3 to TRBJ2-5; D uncertain. Germline values: CDR1 ENHRY, CDR2 SYGVKD. This CDR3 region has 13 residues. The V and J ends lost 2 bases and 2 bases respectively, with 6 bases between them.

This clone was recorded once. This chain's CDR3 is CASSETYGYTF. As DNA, the CDR3 is TGTGCCAGCAGCGAGACCTATGGCTACACCTTC. The V call is TRBV25-1, the J call TRBJ1-2; D gene ambiguous. V gave up 6 bases and J gave up 4 bases, with 6 bases separating them. This CDR3 is 11 amino acids long. Germline CDR1 MGHDK, CDR2 SYGVNS.

The V call is TRBV19, the J call TRBJ1-5; a weak D match, TRBD1 (6 bases). V was cut by 7 bases and J by 7 bases, with 17 bases left in between. Germline assignment: CDR1 LNHDA and CDR2 SQIVND (reference sequence). The CDR3 spans 14 residues. The CDR3 DNA follows: TGTGCCAGTAATGCTTTGCGGGGGGGCCAGCCCCAGCATTTT. Translating it yields CASNALRGGQPQHF.

This chain connects TRBV6-1 to TRBJ2-1; TRBD1 matches 8 bases. CDR1 is MNHNS, CDR2 SASEGT, per germline. The junction had 6 bases not matched to a gene; V was cut back by 7 bases and J by 1 base. The length of the CDR3 is 15 residues. CDR3 amino acids: CASTHTGGSYNEQFF. CDR3 nucleotide sequence: TGTGCCAGCACCCACACAGGGGGTTCCTACAATGAGCAGTTCTTC.

V is TRBV7-2 and J is TRBJ2-3, with 8 nucleotides matching TRBD2. The germline V gene encodes CDR1 SGHTA and CDR2 FQGNSA. CDR3 size: 16 residues. Germline trimming cut 1 base from V and 0 bases from J; bases unmatched to any gene: 3. The CDR3 DNA sequence: TGTGCCAGCAGCTTAGGGGAGCGGGAGAGCACAGATACGCAGTATTTT. Its translation: CASSLGERESTDTQYF.

The chain has TRBV6-5 and TRBJ2-5; no firm D call. The CDR3 consists of 11 residues. Germline V CDR1 and CDR2: MNHEY, SVGAGI. Deletions cut 5 bases from V and 5 bases from J, with 6 bases between. The CDR3 nucleotides read TGTGCCAGCAGTGGCCTGGAGACCCAGTACTTC. Protein product: CASSGLETQYF.

The V gene is TRBV28, the J gene TRBJ1-4; possible D gene TRBD1, 5 bases. The germline V and J ends were trimmed by 7 bases and 8 bases, with 14 bases remaining between them. The CDR3 extends over 13 amino acids. In germline, CDR1 is MDHEN, CDR2 SYDVKM. CDR3 DNA: TGTGCCAGCATCTGGCCGGGGGGGGAAAAACTGTTTTTT. Residues: CASIWPGGEKLFF.

This chain uses TRBV7-8 with TRBJ1-1; TRBD1 matches at 7 bases. CDR1 is SGHVS and CDR2 is FQNEAQ in the germline V gene. Trimming took 3 bases from V and 4 from J; bases not matched to a gene: 5. This CDR3 contains 14 residues. CDR3 protein: CASSFSRGSTEAFF. The CDR3 DNA reads TGTGCCAGCAGCTTCAGCAGGGGGAGCACTGAAGCTTTCTTT.

The chain uses TRBV19 and TRBJ2-2; D unresolved. The germline V and J ends were trimmed by 3 bases and 2 bases, with 4 bases remaining between them. Germline values: CDR1 LNHDA, CDR2 SQIVND (reference sequence). CDR3 length: 13 residues. CDR3 amino acids: CASSMLNTGELFF. CDR3 nucleotide sequence: TGTGCCAGTAGTATGCTTAACACCGGGGAGCTGTTTTTT.

This clone has a single count. The chain recombines TRBV13 with TRBJ2-7; D may correspond to TRBD1 or TRBD2 (5 bases each). V was trimmed by 4 bases and J by 2 bases, leaving 9 bases between them. CDR3 length equals 13 residues. CDR1 and CDR2 from the germline V gene are PRHDT and FYEKMQ (reference sequence). The DNA for the CDR3 is TGTGCCAGCAGCTCCGGGACCCCCTACGAGCAGTACTTC. Its translation is CASSSGTPYEQYF.

This chain connects TRBV5-5 to TRBJ2-7, with 8 bases identical to TRBD2. This CDR3 contains 16 residues. Trimming at V came to 3 bases and at J to 7 bases, leaving 15 bases not matched to a gene. The germline V gene encodes CDR1 SGHKS and CDR2 YYEKEE (reference sequence). The chain's CDR3 is CASSSVASGFSGEQYF. CDR3 nucleotide sequence: TGTGCCAGCAGCTCGGTCGCTAGCGGGTTTTCGGGGGAGCAGTACTTC. The full variable domain, with the rest looked up from reference TRBV5-5 and TRBJ2-7, is DAGVTQSPTHLIKTRGQQVTLRCSPISGHKSVSWYQQVLGQGPQFIFQYYEKEERGRGNFPDRFSARQFPNYSSELNVNALLLGDSALYLCASSSVASGFSGEQYFGPGTRLTVT.

The rearrangement uses TRBV5-1 and TRBJ2-1; 8 bases map to TRBD2. Germline V gene data show CDR1 as SGHRS and CDR2 as YFSETQ. CDR3 size: 16 residues. Trimming at V came to 0 bases and at J to 5 bases, leaving 7 bases not matched to a gene. CDR3 amino acids: CASSLEVAGTDNEQFF. The CDR3 coding sequence is TGCGCCAGCAGCTTGGAAGTAGCGGGAACGGACAATGAGCAGTTCTTC.

This clone was found once. V and J are TRBV30 and TRBJ1-5; 7 bases are a match to TRBD1. From germline, CDR1 is GTSNPN and CDR2 SVGIG (reference sequence). V lost 2 bases to trimming and J lost 5 bases; unmatched junction nucleotides: 6. The CDR3 runs to 14 residues. The CDR3 DNA is TGTGCCTGGAGTTCTACAGGGGAGGATCAGCCCCAGCATTTT. It specifies CAWSSTGEDQPQHF.

A word on this clone: Different DNA sequences within this sample yield the same CDR3. The rearrangement joins TRBV7-9 to TRBJ2-3; D is undetermined. Trimming removed 3 bases at V and 3 bases at J, with 4 bases between. The CDR3 is 12 amino acids. Germline lookup yields CDR1 SEHNR and CDR2 FQNEAQ (reference sequence). CDR3 sequence (DNA): TGTGCCAGCAGCTTGATTACAGATACGCAGTATTTT. Translating it yields CASSLITDTQYF.

The V call is TRBV28, the J call TRBJ1-5; the match to TRBD1 covers 9 bases. Trimming removed 3 bases from V and 6 bases from J; junction bases left unmatched: 6. Germline CDR1 is MDHEN and CDR2 is SYDVKM. The CDR3 length is 15 residues. CDR3 loop: CASSFRDRARQPQHF. Written as DNA, the CDR3 is TGTGCCAGCAGTTTCCGGGACAGGGCGCGTCAGCCCCAGCATTTT.

The chain recombines TRBV5-1 with TRBJ1-5, with D unresolved. Trimming took off 0 bases at V and 3 bases at J, with 7 bases between the two ends. The CDR3 is 14 residues long. Germline CDR1 is SGHRS and CDR2 is YFSETQ. The CDR3 DNA reads TGCGCCAGCAGCTTGGGACGGGACAATCAGCCCCAGCATTTT. Encoded protein: CASSLGRDNQPQHF.